These T cell receptor beta chains were read from a single sample in a study of human T cells and chemical hapten exposure. In TCRdb, the RACE reads were re-called with MiXCR into one record per CDR3 protein. The sample yields 95,000 to 150,000 distinct CDR3 sequences, 12% to 15% seen once. The sample consisted of whole blood, taken in connection with sensitization to the hapten diphenylcyclopropenone (DPC). These receptors all stem from a man aged 18 to 29 with alopecia areata. Some clones in this sample may be carry-over from other donors' samples. Each CDR3 is given with its conserved first and last residue. The D gene is left open where the match is weak. For some rows the clone size is stated as once, few or many, or as a class when expanded; others skip it.

V gene	D gene	clone size	J gene	CDR3 DNA	CDR3 protein
TRBV27	TRBD2	-	TRBJ2-1	TGTGCCAGCACTTGGGGACTACCATCAGACGAGTACTCCTACAATGAGCAGTTCTTC	CASTWGLPSDEYSYNEQFF
TRBV20-1	TRBD1	-	TRBJ2-7	TGCAGTGCTAGAGATCTCAGAGACAGGGTTTCCTACGAGCAGTACTTC	CSARDLRDRVSYEQYF
TRBV29-1	TRBD1	few	TRBJ2-7	TGCAGCGCCGGGACAGGTTCCTACGAGCAGTACTTC	CSAGTGSYEQYF
TRBV6-2/TRBV6-3	-	-	TRBJ1-1	TGTGCCAGCAGTTATGGGGGACCCGCCTACACTGAAGCTTTCTTT	CASSYGGPAYTEAFF
TRBV7-3	-	many	TRBJ2-1	TGTGCCAGCAGCTTCAGGGGTAGCTCCTACAATGAGCAGTTCTTC	CASSFRGSSYNEQFF
TRBV4-3	-	few	TRBJ2-7	TGCGCCAGCAGCCAAGATCGGGGGTTGGCATACGAGCAGTACTTC	CASSQDRGLAYEQYF
TRBV24-1	-	many	TRBJ2-3	TGTGCCACCAGTGGAGCAGATTACACAGATACGCAGTATTTT	CATSGADYTDTQYF
TRBV11-2	-	-	TRBJ2-3	TGTGCCAGCAGCTTCCCTAGCGCAGATACGCAGTATTTT	CASSFPSADTQYF
TRBV27	-	-	TRBJ2-3	TGTGCCAGCAGGGGGGGGCCGATAGATACGCAGTATTTT	CASRGGPIDTQYF
TRBV6-6	TRBD1	few	TRBJ1-1	TGTGCCAGCAGTTACGATCGACAGGGTATCTTCACTGAAGCTTTCTTT	CASSYDRQGIFTEAFF
TRBV27	-	few	TRBJ2-1	TGTGCCAGCAGTTTATTCTGGAAAGGGAGCTACAATGAGCAGTTCTTC	CASSLFWKGSYNEQFF
TRBV6-6	-	few	TRBJ2-4	TGTGCCAGCAGTTCGGGACTAGCCAAAAACATTCAGTACTTC	CASSSGLAKNIQYF
TRBV12-3/TRBV12-4	TRBD2	-	TRBJ2-3	TGTGCCAGCAGCCGAATGGGACTAGCGGCAGATACGCAGTATTTT	CASSRMGLAADTQYF
TRBV27	TRBD1	many	TRBJ1-1	TGTGCCAGCAGTCCTGGGACAGGGGATCGCACTGAAGCTTTCTTT	CASSPGTGDRTEAFF
TRBV10-2	-	-	TRBJ1-4	TGCGCCAGCAGGGGGACGAGGGAGAATGAAAAACTGTTTTTT	CASRGTRENEKLFF
TRBV20-1	TRBD1	-	TRBJ2-6	TGCAGTGCTAGTGGGACAGGGTACGGGGCCAACGTCCTGACTTTC	CSASGTGYGANVLTF
TRBV7-6	TRBD1	few	TRBJ2-5	TGTGCCAGCAGCTTAGCTCGGGGACAGGGGGAACCCCGCGCCCAGTACTTC	CASSLARGQGEPRAQYF
TRBV7-2	-	-	TRBJ2-7	TGTGCCAGCGGATCCACAGAAACCGACGAGCAGTACTTC	CASGSTETDEQYF
TRBV29-1	TRBD1	-	TRBJ2-2	TGCAGCGTTTACGGGACAGGGGGCCGGGAGCTGTTTTTT	CSVYGTGGRELFF
TRBV11-2	-	-	TRBJ2-4	TGTGCCAGCAGCTTACCCTGGGGGCGCAGGGCCAAAAACATTCAGTACTTC	CASSLPWGRRAKNIQYF
TRBV7-3	TRBD1	-	TRBJ2-1	TGTGCCAGCAGCTTAACTTTGGGACAGAGAAATGAGCAGTTCTTC	CASSLTLGQRNEQFF
TRBV19	-	-	TRBJ1-5	TGTGCCAGTAGGTGGGGGCAAGGGAACAATCAGCCCCAGCATTTT	CASRWGQGNNQPQHF
TRBV5-1	-	few	TRBJ1-1	TGCGCCAGCAGCTTCGATATAGGACGCACTGAAGCTTTCTTT	CASSFDIGRTEAFF
TRBV9	TRBD1	few	TRBJ2-2	TGTGCCAGCAGCCTGGGACAGGACTACACCGGGGAGCTGTTTTTT	CASSLGQDYTGELFF
TRBV12-5	-	few	TRBJ2-1	TGTGCTAGTGGTTTGGGGACTCCCTACAATGAGCAGTTCTTC	CASGLGTPYNEQFF
TRBV5-1	-	-	TRBJ2-6	TGCGCCAGCAGCTTGAGTCGATCCGATTCTGGGGCCAACGTCCTGACTTTC	CASSLSRSDSGANVLTF
TRBV20-1	-	-	TRBJ2-3	TGCAGTGTCTTCAGAGATCACGCAAGCACAGATACGCAGTATTTT	CSVFRDHASTDTQYF
TRBV29-1	-	few	TRBJ2-7	TGCAGCGTGGCCGGATGGGCAACCGAGCAGTACTTC	CSVAGWATEQYF
TRBV6-4	TRBD1	-	TRBJ2-1	TGTGCCAGCAGCCCGACAGGGACCTCCTACAATGAGCAGTTCTTC	CASSPTGTSYNEQFF
TRBV9	-	few	TRBJ1-2	TGTGCCAGCAGCACCAGGGGTTCTAACTATGGCTACACCTTC	CASSTRGSNYGYTF
TRBV6-2/TRBV6-3	TRBD1	many	TRBJ2-3	TGTGCCAGCAATGACAGGGCACTCACAGATACGCAGTATTTT	CASNDRALTDTQYF
TRBV6-6	-	-	TRBJ2-5	TGTGCCAGCAGTCAGGACTTCCAAGAGACCCAGTACTTC	CASSQDFQETQYF
TRBV29-1	-	few	TRBJ1-1	TGCAGCGTTGACGGGGAAGGGGGACCCATGAACACTGAAGCTTTCTTT	CSVDGEGGPMNTEAFF
TRBV27	-	few	TRBJ1-1	TGTGCCAGCAGTATCACACTGAACACTGAAGCTTTCTTT	CASSITLNTEAFF
TRBV5-6	-	-	TRBJ2-5	TGTGCCAGCAGCTTGGGGAGCCCCCAAGAGACCCAGTACTTC	CASSLGSPQETQYF
TRBV4-1	-	many	TRBJ2-1	TGCGCCAGCAGCCAAGAGGCCGGGTACAATGAGCAGTTCTTC	CASSQEAGYNEQFF
TRBV4-3	TRBD1	many	TRBJ1-1	TGCGCCAGCAGCCAAGTGCGAAGGGGGCGGACTGAAGCTTTCTTT	CASSQVRRGRTEAFF
TRBV6-2/TRBV6-3	-	few	TRBJ1-1	TGTGCCAGCAGACCCCAGGCTTATGGTACTGAAGCTTTCTTT	CASRPQAYGTEAFF
TRBV4-1	-	-	TRBJ1-2	TGCGCCAGCAGCCGGGTTTGGGACTATGGCTACACCTTC	CASSRVWDYGYTF
TRBV11-2	TRBD1	many	TRBJ2-1	TGTGCCAGCGGTCGACAGGGAAGCTACAATGAGCAGTTCTTC	CASGRQGSYNEQFF
TRBV10-3	-	few	TRBJ2-7	TGTGCCATCAGTGAGTCTCGGGGCAACGAGCAGTACTTC	CAISESRGNEQYF
TRBV7-3	-	-	TRBJ2-3	TGTGCCAGCAGCTTATTGGCCGGTTCGGTGAACACAGATACGCAGTATTTT	CASSLLAGSVNTDTQYF
TRBV4-3	-	few	TRBJ1-1	TGCGCCAGCAGCCAAGATACCGGCATAGGGGCTGAAGCTTTCTTT	CASSQDTGIGAEAFF
TRBV15	TRBD1	-	TRBJ2-7	TGTGCCACCAGCAGAGATTATTCAGGGGGCTACGAGCAGTACTTC	CATSRDYSGGYEQYF
TRBV27	-	few	TRBJ2-5	TGTGCCAGCAGTTTAGGGCAGGGAGGGGGAGAGACCCAGTACTTC	CASSLGQGGGETQYF
TRBV4-3	-	-	TRBJ2-7	TGCGCCAGCAGCCAAGATAGTGGCAGGAAAACCTACGAGCAGTACTTC	CASSQDSGRKTYEQYF
TRBV5-1	-	-	TRBJ2-1	TGCGCCAGCAGCTTGGTGGGAAGACTAGGGTCGGCCAATGAGCAGTTCTTC	CASSLVGRLGSANEQFF